This is a list of T cell receptor beta chains from one sample in a study of response to subunit inactivated influenza vaccine. TCRdb fed the RT-PCR reads into MiXCR, producing one record per CDR3 protein. The data show 610,000 or so distinct CDR3 sequences, around 13% seen once. Sample: PBMCs from blood, taken roughly 12 days after vaccination. These receptors all stem from a man aged 45-65 years who received an inactivated influenza vaccine. Both conserved end residues are part of each CDR3. The order of the fields is clone size, D gene, V gene, J gene, CDR3 DNA, CDR3 protein. D genes are given only for firm matches. Not all rows give a size; the values are once, few, many and, for expanded clones, a class.

>few|TRBD1|TRBV2|TRBJ1-2
TGTGCCAGCAGTGGACAGGGGGGCCACCCCTCTGTCTATGGCTACACCTTC
CASSGQGGHPSVYGYTF
>NA|TRBD2|TRBV20-1|TRBJ2-5
TGCAGTGCTATTGGCCTAGCGGGAGGGCTTAGACAGACCCAGTACTTC
CSAIGLAGGLRQTQYF
>few|NA|TRBV12-3/TRBV12-4|TRBJ1-2
TGTGCCAGCACCCGCGGGGGCGCGGGCTATGGCTACACCTTC
CASTRGGAGYGYTF
>NA|TRBD1|TRBV5-1|TRBJ2-5
TGCGCCAGCAGCGCCCGGGACAGTACAGAGACCCAGTACTTC
CASSARDSTETQYF
>many|TRBD1|TRBV11-2|TRBJ2-1
TGTGCCAGCAGCTTAGAGTCAGGGGGAGAACAGTTCTTC
CASSLESGGEQFF
>NA|TRBD1|TRBV12-3/TRBV12-4|TRBJ1-4
TGTGCCAGCAGGGGACAGTATTTTGGTGAAAAACTGTTTTTT
CASRGQYFGEKLFF
>NA|TRBD1|TRBV20-1|TRBJ1-1
TGCAGTCCTAGAGGACAGGGGGACACTGAAGCTTTCTTT
CSPRGQGDTEAFF
>NA|NA|TRBV12-3/TRBV12-4|TRBJ2-3
TGTGCCGACCATCGGGATACGCAGTATTTT
CADHRDTQYF
>few|NA|TRBV30|TRBJ1-2
TGTGCCTGGAGTGTACTCACTTCCCTTTTTGGCTACACCTTC
CAWSVLTSLFGYTF
>NA|TRBD1|TRBV12-3/TRBV12-4|TRBJ2-5
TGTGCCAGCAGTCCCGCAAAAGGGTCGGGACAGGGTAAAGAGACCCAGTACTTC
CASSPAKGSGQGKETQYF
>few|NA|TRBV12-3/TRBV12-4|TRBJ1-5
TGTGCCAGCAGTTGGGGGGCAGGGAGTCAGCCCCAGCATTTT
CASSWGAGSQPQHF
>NA|NA|TRBV7-8|TRBJ2-7
TGTGCCAGCCTCCCGGGGCCCCAAAGCCGGTACGAGCAGTACTTC
CASLPGPQSRYEQYF
>few|TRBD2|TRBV6-2/TRBV6-3|TRBJ2-1
TGTGCCAGCAGTTACTCGAAAGCGGGGACGGAAACGGAGCAGTTCTTC
CASSYSKAGTETEQFF
>once|TRBD1|TRBV6-1|TRBJ2-7
TGTGCCAGCAGTGACTACAGGGGCTCCTACGAGCAGTACTTC
CASSDYRGSYEQYF
>few|NA|TRBV7-2|TRBJ2-1
TGTGCCAGCAGCTTAATTGTGACGGGAAACAATGAGCAGTTCTTC
CASSLIVTGNNEQFF
>NA|NA|TRBV20-1|TRBJ1-4
TGCAGTGCTAGAGATCTGGGGAAGAATGAAAAACTGTTTTTT
CSARDLGKNEKLFF
>NA|NA|TRBV19|TRBJ1-2
TGTGCCAGTAGTATAGATGAGAACCCCTGGGACTACACCTTC
CASSIDENPWDYTF
>NA|TRBD2|TRBV5-1|TRBJ2-3
TGCGCCAGCAGCGGCGGGACTAGCGTTAACACAGATACGCAGTATTTT
CASSGGTSVNTDTQYF
>many|NA|TRBV7-8|TRBJ2-1
TGTGCCAGCAGCTCTCCCCCTAAGGGAAGCTCCTACAATGAGCAGTTCTTC
CASSSPPKGSSYNEQFF
>NA|NA|TRBV3-1|TRBJ2-7
TGTGCCAGCAGCCAAGATTCCGGTTACTACGAGCAGTACTTC
CASSQDSGYYEQYF
>many|NA|TRBV28|TRBJ1-5
TGTGCCAGCAGTCAAGGGAGTCAGCCCCAGCATTTT
CASSQGSQPQHF
>NA|NA|TRBV5-6|TRBJ2-5
TGTGCCAGCAGCTTGGCGGGCGGGATTGAGACCCAGTACTTC
CASSLAGGIETQYF
>NA|TRBD1|TRBV18|TRBJ1-2
TGTGCCAGCTCACCACCGAGGGGGCGCGTTCACTATGGCTACACCTTC
CASSPPRGRVHYGYTF
>many|NA|TRBV12-3/TRBV12-4|TRBJ2-3
TGTGCCAGCAGTTTACAGGCCAGCCCAGATACGCAGTATTTT
CASSLQASPDTQYF
>NA|NA|TRBV20-1|TRBJ1-6
TGCAGTGCTAGATATAGGATTAATTCACCCCTCCACTTT
CSARYRINSPLHF
>many|TRBD1|TRBV14|TRBJ2-1
TGTGCCAGCAGCCAAGTGACAGGGGGCATGAGGGAGCAGTTCTTC
CASSQVTGGMREQFF
>NA|NA|TRBV30|TRBJ2-2
TGTGCCTGGAATCTGTTAGACGTCGGGGAGCTGTTTTTT
CAWNLLDVGELFF
>NA|NA|TRBV20-1|TRBJ2-3
TGCTGCCCCTTCAGGAGCACAGATACGCAGTATTTT
CCPFRSTDTQYF